This record looks at one T cell receptor (beta chain) sequence and its context. The antigen is unknown. The data derive from a study of shared clonotypes between healthy human individuals. Study-wide results and caveats: Generation of non-shared clonotypes was less probable than generation of clonotypes shared by all four donors. Clonotype sharing among donors likely depends on sequencing depth.

Original processing notes: ImmunoSEQ sequences covered only the junction and lacked quality scores; filtering therefore differed. The repertoire was sequenced with immunoSEQ multiplex PCR; TCRdb's copy has only in-frame clones and lacks some. That table furnishes V, J and clone size, whereas the DNA furnished D and trimming. The data contain approximately 2,000,000 clones, around 95% of them singletons. CDR3 length: 15 amino acids. J gave up 5 bases and V 0 bases, and 5 bases lay outside the gene matches. Germline lookup yields CDR1 SGHNT and CDR2 YYREEE (reference sequence). The naive CD8 subset, CD45RO-negative cells positively selected for CCR7, excluded terminally differentiated effector memory CD45RA+ cells.

The specimen sequenced was naive CD8+ T cells from PBMCs. The chain couples TRBV5-4 to TRBJ2-3; 8 bases match TRBD2. This TCR came from a man younger than 35 in good health. Some clones in this sample may be carry-over from other donors' samples. The CDR3: CASSLAGRAVDTQYF. CDR3 DNA: TGTGCCAGCAGCTTGGCCGGGAGGGCCGTAGATACGCAGTATTTT.